This T cell receptor (beta chain) came from a study of T cells in Graves' hyperthyroidism and ophthalmopathy. Authors of the study amplified TCR beta CDR3 regions from RNA transcripts. TCR CDR3 regions were first amplified by RT-PCR with HTBI primers. TCRdb called the multiplex PCR reads again in MiXCR, with one record for every CDR3 protein. The table records around 580,000 distinct CDR3 sequences, around 42% of them present only once. This clonotype was detected many times. Its antigen is unidentified. The junction departs from the called germline gene at one end, perhaps through a read error. Study conclusions and caveats: Clonotypes that were expanded in thyroid above 0.001 mostly appeared in blood too.

Newly diagnosed patients aged 18 to 65 had hyperthyroidism of under 2 months' duration. Patients with uncontrolled infections, other autoimmune diseases, pregnancy or lactation were excluded. The study based diagnoses on clinical symptoms, serum thyroxine and TRAb, thyroid ultrasound and orbital computed tomography. The material sequenced was peripheral blood or thyroid tissue (not recorded which). The source of this sequence is a young woman with Graves' hyperthyroidism.

CDR3: CASSWDRQETQYF. Written as DNA, the CDR3 is TGTGCCAGCAGTTGGGACAGACAAGAGACCCAGTACTTC. The chain recombines TRBV5-1 with TRBJ2-5; 7 bases map to TRBD1. Germline-derived CDR1 and CDR2 are SGHRS and YFSETQ. CDR3 length equals 13 residues.